Described below is a single T cell receptor beta chain sequence and its context. Trimming pared 3 bases from V and 2 bases from J, leaving 10 bases between. Germline lookup yields CDR1 LNHNV and CDR2 YYDKDF (reference sequence). The CDR3 length is 14 residues. This entry comes from a study of blood T cell repertoires in COVID-19. As for the study in general: COVID-19 samples, acute and convalescent, were from the United States, Italy and Spain. PBMCs, B-cell-depleted T cells, or T cells provided the cDNA or gDNA that made up the material.

Participants were aged 18 to 89 years from around 25 US areas. Data came from immunoSEQ multiplex PCR; TCRdb stores just in-frame clones and leaves some out. The data hold 360,000 or so clones, with over 85% observed a single time. The sequencing sample was made of PBMCs or T cells enriched from blood (not recorded which). The chain is built from TRBV15 and TRBJ1-1; a weak D match, TRBD1 (6 bases). This TCR was recovered from a woman in her 30s who had recovered from COVID-19. The CDR3, as DNA: TGTGCCACCAGCAGCAAACAGGGAAACACTGAAGCTTTCTTT. This gives the protein CATSSKQGNTEAFF. Full variable domain (remainder filled in from reference TRBV15 and TRBJ1-1): DAMVIQNPRYQVTQFGKPVTLSCSQTLNHNVMYWYQQKSSQAPKLLFHYYDKDFNNEADTPDNFQSRRPNTSFCFLDIRSPGLGDTAMYLCATSSKQGNTEAFFGQGTRLTVV.